This T cell receptor beta chain appears in the sequencing data of a study of control samples from healthy donors and cancer patients. The germline gives CDR1 SGHNT, CDR2 YENEEA. This CDR3 comprises 14 residues. V was pared by 2 bases and J by 5 bases, with 13 bases between. This table comes from immunoSEQ multiplex PCR, and its TCRdb copy is limited to in-frame clones, with some not included. The table lists under 150,000 clones, around nine tenths of them singletons. Sequencing used blood. The sequence was collected from a man aged 40-50 years in good health. J is TRBJ2-7 and V is TRBV11-3; weak D call: TRBD2 (5 bases). The CDR3 region is CASSLLRSGDEQYF. The CDR3 bases are TGTGCCAGCAGCTTATTAAGGTCCGGGGACGAGCAGTACTTC.